The sequence of this T cell receptor (beta chain) was determined in a study of CD8+CD57+ T cells in acquired aplastic anemia. Genomic DNA acted as the template from which TCR beta VDJ combination and CDR3 sequence profiling were carried out. TCRdb recomputed calls from the reads with MiXCR, one row per CDR3 protein. The data contain some 290,000 distinct CDR3 sequences, approximately 55% of them singletons. This clonotype was recorded many times. Trimming cost V 6 bases and J 0 bases, with 8 bases left between them. Germline CDR1 reads MNHNY; CDR2 reads SVGAGI (reference sequence). The CDR3 loop spans 13 amino acids.

The sequencing sample was made of sorted CD4+, CD8+, or CD8+CD57+ T cells (not recorded which) from PBMCs. The gene calls are TRBV6-6 and TRBJ1-1; D ambiguous. The clonotype comes from a human donor with severe aplastic anemia or a healthy control (not recorded which). DNA of the CDR3: TGTGCCAGCAGCGACACGGTGAACACTGAAGCTTTCTTT. It yields the protein CASSDTVNTEAFF.